This TCR beta chain was sequenced for a study of shared clonotypes between healthy human individuals. Germline assignment: CDR1 SGDLS and CDR2 YYNGEE. V shed 4 bases, J shed 7 bases, and the junction held 13 bases outside the gene matches. The CDR3 length is 16 residues. Repertoires were generated with immunoSEQ multiplex PCR, while TCRdb's copy carries only in-frame clones and drops some. This table has approximately 500,000 clones, nearly 80% appearing once. This receptor was identified in a woman aged 40 to 49 in good health. Some clones in this sample may be carry-over from other donors' samples. The sample comprised PBMCs. This chain connects TRBV9 to TRBJ2-3; 9 nucleotides agree with TRBD1. The CDR3 spells CASSSASGTGTNTQYF. In DNA form, the CDR3 reads TGTGCCAGCAGCTCCGCAAGTGGGACAGGGACGAATACGCAGTATTTT. Full variable domain (rest looked up from reference TRBV9 and TRBJ2-3): DSGVTQTPKHLITATGQRVTLRCSPRSGDLSVYWYQQSLDQGLQFLIQYYNGEERAKGNILERFSAQQFPDLHSELNLSSLELGDSALYFCASSSASGTGTNTQYFGPGTRLTVL.